One sample yielded the 30 T cell receptor beta chains listed below, sequenced in a study of blood T cells in healthy people across ages. Sample-barcoded 5' priming and a J-beta primer mix drove a second PCR of roughly 6 to 12 cycles. Using its own MiXCR run on the 5' RACE reads, TCRdb lists one record per CDR3 protein. The sample has about 560,000 distinct CDR3 sequences, roughly a quarter seen once. These same records also appear under a second study, on T cells of mothers and their children.

The sequenced sample was blood. The source of these receptors is a boy younger than 10 in good health.

V gene TRBV7-9 combines with J gene TRBJ2-7; D is ambiguous. Per the germline V gene, CDR1 is SEHNR and CDR2 is FQNEAQ (reference sequence). Trimming left V 2 bases short and J 2 bases short, with 16 bases between. The CDR3 is 16 residues long. CDR3 sequence reads: CASSLLGSYEPYEQYF. CDR3 DNA sequence: TGTGCCAGCAGCTTACTTGGGTCATACGAACCCTACGAGCAGTACTTC.

The chain has TRBV6-2 or TRBV6-3 and TRBJ2-7; 9 bases map to TRBD2. CDR3 length equals 16 residues. After removal of 1 base from V and 2 bases from J, the junction contained 6 bases not matched to a gene. The germline V gene encodes CDR1 MNHEY and CDR2 SVGEGT. As DNA, the CDR3 is TGTGCCAGCAGTTACTTTCCTAGCGGGGTCACCTACGAGCAGTACTTC. Translation: CASSYFPSGVTYEQYF.

V is TRBV5-5 and J is TRBJ1-2; D is possibly TRBD1 (5 bases). This CDR3 has 13 amino acids. Trimming removed 3 bases at V and 5 bases at J, with 11 bases between. The germline gives CDR1 SGHKS, CDR2 YYEKEE (reference sequence). The CDR3 bases are TGTGCCAGCAGCTCCGGGACGGAATATGGCTACACCTTC. As protein: CASSSGTEYGYTF.

The rearrangement uses TRBV29-1 and TRBJ2-7; TRBD1 matches at 8 bases. The germline CDR1 and CDR2 sequences are SQVTM and ANQGSEA. J gave up 6 bases and V 3 bases, and 7 bases lay outside the gene matches. The CDR3 contains 13 residues. The CDR3 DNA reads as TGCAGCGTTGATGGACAGGGAAGGTGCGAGCAGTACTTC. This codes for CSVDGQGRCEQYF.

This clonotype has more than one count but fewer than ten. CDR3 in DNA: TGTGCCAGCTCACCAGTACAGGGTTGGACCACCGGGGAGCTGTTTTTT. Translated: CASSPVQGWTTGELFF. This chain links TRBV18 with TRBJ2-2, with a weak D call TRBD1 (6 bases). CDR1 and CDR2 from the germline V gene are KGHSH and LQKENI. The CDR3 runs to 16 residues. V lost 2 bases and J 4 bases, leaving 14 bases between the germline ends.

The gene calls are TRBV7-6 and TRBJ1-5; tentative D call: TRBD1 (5 bases). The CDR3 is 14 amino acids. V lost 3 bases and J 6 bases, leaving 12 bases between the germline ends. CDR1 is SGHVS and CDR2 is FNYEAQ in the germline V gene. The CDR3 protein is CASSLGEAVQPQHF. As DNA, the CDR3 is TGTGCCAGCAGCTTGGGGGAAGCGGTTCAGCCCCAGCATTTT.

This clonotype was observed a few times. The chain is built from TRBV20-1 and TRBJ2-3; TRBD2 matches at 8 bases. The CDR3 runs to 13 residues. Germline values: CDR1 DFQATT, CDR2 SNEGSKA (reference sequence). The CDR3 DNA follows: TGCAGCGCGGAAGCGGGAGAGAAGTATACGCAGTATTTT. Translating gives CSAEAGEKYTQYF.

This clonotype was recorded a few times. The V call is TRBV6-2 or TRBV6-3, the J call TRBJ2-1; 7 bases line up with TRBD2. V was clipped by 4 bases and J by 7 bases; unmatched bases: 10. Germline-derived CDR1 and CDR2 are MNHEY and SVGEGT. The CDR3 is 15 residues long. CDR3 bases: TGTGCCAGCAGTTCGGGTCGGGAGGCCCTAAATGAGCAGTTCTTC. This sequence encodes CASSSGREALNEQFF.

This clonotype came up a few times. The genes are TRBV4-2 and TRBJ2-1, with TRBD2 matching over 11 bases. The CDR3 loop spans 15 amino acids. Germline V gives CDR1 LGHNA, CDR2 YNFKEQ. Trimming at V came to 3 bases and at J to 6 bases, leaving 4 bases not matched to a gene. The CDR3 DNA follows: TGTGCCAGCAGCCATCTTAGCGGGGGGGCCAATGAGCAGTTCTTC. It codes for CASSHLSGGANEQFF.

On this clonotype itself: One end of the junction is discordant with germline, which a read error may explain. The chain joins TRBV9 to TRBJ1-2, with 7 positions matching TRBD1. There are 15 residues in the CDR3. The germline CDR1 and CDR2 sequences are SGDLS and YYNGEE. The CDR3 is CAGSLRQGGGGGYTF. The CDR3 region has the DNA TGTGCCGGCAGCCTCCGACAGGGTGGGGGTGGAGGCTACACCTTC.

The chain couples TRBV19 to TRBJ2-1, with D unclear. Trimming cost V 6 bases and J 4 bases, with 13 bases left between them. Looked up from germline, CDR1 is LNHDA and CDR2 is SQIVND (reference sequence). There are 14 residues in the CDR3. CDR3 loop: CASSSETAYNEQFF. CDR3 nucleotide sequence: TGTGCCAGTAGCTCGGAAACCGCATACAATGAGCAGTTCTTC.

This clonotype was seen more than once but under ten times. This chain joins TRBV20-1 and TRBJ2-7; possible D gene TRBD2, 6 bases. With 6 bases removed from V and 3 bases from J, the gap between germline ends came to 12 bases. CDR3 size: 12 residues. From germline, CDR1 is DFQATT and CDR2 SNEGSKA (reference sequence). This chain's CDR3 is CSASGLDYEQYF. CDR3 sequence (DNA): TGCAGTGCATCGGGACTCGACTACGAGCAGTACTTC.

This clonotype was counted a few times. At one end the junction does not follow the germline gene, possibly because of a read error. In DNA form, the CDR3 reads TGTGCCAGTAGTTCGACTAGCGGGAGGAGGCAAGAGGCCCAGTACTTC. It codes for CASSSTSGRRQEAQYF. The rearrangement links TRBV19 to TRBJ2-5; TRBD2 matches at 13 bases. The CDR3 is 16 amino acids. The germline V gene has CDR1 LNHDA and CDR2 SQIVND (reference sequence).

There are a few counts of this clonotype. The chain uses TRBV2 and TRBJ1-1; no clear D gene. The CDR3 is 14 amino acids. The V and J ends lost 6 bases and 3 bases respectively, with 14 bases between them. Germline loops: CDR1 SNHLY, CDR2 FYNNEI. The CDR3 spells CASRNPGVDTEAFF. Written as DNA, the CDR3 is TGTGCCAGCAGAAATCCAGGAGTGGACACTGAAGCTTTCTTT.

This clonotype was picked up a small number of times. J is TRBJ1-6 and V is TRBV6-6, with D perhaps matching TRBD1 (5 bases). Trimming cost V 9 bases and J 9 bases, with 21 bases left between them. The CDR3 has 15 residues. CDR1 is MNHNY and CDR2 is SVGAGI in the germline V gene (reference sequence). CDR3 sequence (DNA): TGTGCCAGTCGCCCCAATCCAGGGAGGGTTTCACCCCTCCACTTT. This sequence encodes CASRPNPGRVSPLHF.

The chain is built from TRBV19 and TRBJ2-7; a weak D match, TRBD2 (5 bases). V was cut by 4 bases and J by 0 bases, with 13 bases left in between. Per the germline V gene, CDR1 is LNHDA and CDR2 is SQIVND (reference sequence). This CDR3 comprises 15 residues. The CDR3 DNA reads as TGTGCCAGTAGTAGCCGGGATCTCAGCTCCTACGAGCAGTACTTC. Its protein product is CASSSRDLSSYEQYF.

This clonotype appeared a few times. V is TRBV7-9 and J is TRBJ2-7; 8 positions match TRBD1. V shed 5 bases and J 2 bases; nucleotides not matched to a gene: 8. The CDR3 contains 15 residues. Germline CDR1 is SEHNR and CDR2 is FQNEAQ (reference sequence). Here the CDR3 DNA reads TGTGCCAGCAGCGGCGAAAGACAGGGGCCCTACGAGCAGTACTTC. Amino acids: CASSGERQGPYEQYF.

The rearrangement links TRBV6-5 to TRBJ2-5; possibly TRBD2 for D (5 bases). The CDR3 is 11 residues long. CDR1 MNHEY and CDR2 SVGAGI come from the germline V gene. V was shortened by 7 bases and J by 6 bases, with 9 bases between the two germline ends. The chain's CDR3 is CASILGKTQYF. In DNA, the CDR3 is TGTGCCAGCATACTAGGAAAGACCCAGTACTTC.

The chain carries TRBV6-5 and TRBJ1-1; D unresolved. Between the trimmed V and J ends, which lost 7 bases and 5 bases, there was a span of 20 bases. Germline V lookup: CDR1 MNHEY, CDR2 SVGAGI. The CDR3 contains 15 residues. Here the CDR3 DNA reads TGTGCCAGCAAGAATGACCCTTCGTCGGGGACTGAAGCTTTCTTT. It is translated as CASKNDPSSGTEAFF.

This clonotype has more than one count but fewer than ten. This chain joins TRBV12-5 and TRBJ2-3; TRBD1 agrees at 8 bases. From germline, CDR1 is LGHNT and CDR2 FRNRAP. J was trimmed by 4 bases and V by 1 base; bases with no gene match: 7. The CDR3 is 16 amino acids. CDR3 DNA sequence: TGTGCTAGTGGTTTGGGAACAGGGGGTTTTGCAGATACGCAGTATTTT. This codes for CASGLGTGGFADTQYF.

The V and J genes are TRBV29-1 and TRBJ2-5, with 8 bases fitting TRBD2. With V trimmed by 2 bases and J by 5 bases, 4 bases remained unmatched. Germline V CDR1 and CDR2: SQVTM, ANQGSEA. The CDR3 has 13 residues. The CDR3 protein is CSVEIAGQETQYF. The CDR3 nucleotides are TGCAGCGTTGAAATAGCGGGGCAGGAGACCCAGTACTTC. The whole variable domain, filled in from reference TRBV29-1 and TRBJ2-5, reads SAVISQKPSRDICQRGTSLTIQCQVDSQVTMMFWYRQQPGQSLTLIATANQGSEATYESGFVIDKFPISRPNLTFSTLTVSNMSPEDSSIYLCSVEIAGQETQYFGPGTRLLVL.

This chain connects TRBV6-1 to TRBJ2-5; D remains ambiguous. Germline V gene lookup returns CDR1 MNHNS and CDR2 SASEGT. V shed 5 bases and J shed 4 bases, with 14 bases lying between them. The length of the CDR3 is 14 residues. The CDR3 is CASSPHTAPETQYF. The CDR3 DNA sequence: TGTGCCAGCAGTCCACATACTGCTCCAGAGACCCAGTACTTC.

The V and J genes are TRBV7-2 and TRBJ2-5; TRBD2 agrees at 10 bases. The tail of the sequence fits TRBJ2-1 better, so the J call may be wrong. Germline V gene sequence: CDR1 SGHTA, CDR2 FQGNSA. This CDR3 spans 13 amino acids. The CDR3 reads CASRILAGVEQFF. The DNA of the CDR3 is TGTGCCAGCAGGATCCTAGCGGGAGTTGAGCAGTTCTTC.

This clonotype was seen a few times. This chain links TRBV10-2 with TRBJ1-5; D is uncertain. CDR1 is WSHSY, CDR2 SAAADI, per germline. The CDR3 has 13 residues. Trimming removed 6 bases at V and 0 bases at J, with 6 bases between. CDR3 sequence reads: CASRTNSNQPQHF. The DNA for the CDR3 is TGCGCCAGCAGGACGAATAGCAATCAGCCCCAGCATTTT.

The chain joins TRBV7-2 to TRBJ2-7; 13 bases match TRBD2. The end of the DNA fits TRBJ2-1 better, so the J call may be wrong. Germline CDR1 is SGHTA and CDR2 is FQGNSA. CDR3 size: 13 residues. CDR3 nucleotides: TGTGCCAGCAGCGGACGACTAGCGGGGGGCCAGTTCTTC. Translating it yields CASSGRLAGGQFF.

This clonotype was seen only a few times. CDR3 coding DNA: TGTGCCAGCAGCTTAGAACCGGCAGGGGGTAGTGAAGCTTTCTTT. Protein product: CASSLEPAGGSEAFF. The rearrangement links TRBV7-2 to TRBJ1-1; 7 positions match TRBD1. The CDR3 loop spans 15 amino acids. Germline assignment: CDR1 SGHTA and CDR2 FQGNSA. Trimming removed 1 base from V and 7 bases from J; junction bases left unmatched: 9.

This clonotype came up many times. The V gene is TRBV10-3, the J gene TRBJ1-1; a weak D match, TRBD1 (6 bases). CDR3 length equals 16 residues. Germline V gives CDR1 ENHRY, CDR2 SYGVKD. The V and J ends lost 5 bases and 5 bases respectively, with 21 bases between them. CDR3 in amino acids: CAISPDENRVRTEAFF. CDR3 nucleotide sequence: TGTGCCATCAGTCCCGATGAAAACAGGGTTAGGACTGAAGCTTTCTTT.

In this sample, this clonotype turned up a few times. The chain carries TRBV25-1 and TRBJ2-5; D ambiguous. The DNA end favors TRBJ2-7, so the J call may be wrong. This CDR3 spans 11 amino acids. Germline loops: CDR1 MGHDK, CDR2 SYGVNS. Written as DNA, the CDR3 is TGTGCCAGCACAGACAACTACGAGCAGTACTTC. It encodes CASTDNYEQYF.

The CDR3 DNA reads as TGTGCCACCAGCCCACGGGGACAGAGGTACGAGCAGTACTTC. It codes for CATSPRGQRYEQYF. The J gene is TRBJ2-7, the V gene TRBV15; 7 nucleotides match TRBD1. The CDR3 length is 14 residues. Germline values: CDR1 LNHNV, CDR2 YYDKDF (reference sequence). V shed 5 bases, J shed 4 bases, and the junction held 8 bases outside the gene matches. Complete variable domain (other parts from reference TRBV15 and TRBJ2-7): DAMVIQNPRYQVTQFGKPVTLSCSQTLNHNVMYWYQQKSSQAPKLLFHYYDKDFNNEADTPDNFQSRRPNTSFCFLDIRSPGLGDTAMYLCATSPRGQRYEQYFGPGTRLTVT.

This clonotype came up a few times. The rearrangement joins TRBV7-9 to TRBJ1-2; tentative D call: TRBD1 (6 bases). The CDR3 totals 14 residues. Germline-derived CDR1 and CDR2 are SEHNR and FQNEAQ (reference sequence). The V end was cut by 5 bases, the J end by 3 bases, with 13 bases between. As DNA, the CDR3 is TGTGCCAGCAGCCTTACCGGGACACACTATGGCTACACCTTC. It codes for CASSLTGTHYGYTF.